This T cell receptor beta chain was identified during a study of CD8 T cells in ankylosing spondylitis. This clonotype was seen ten or more times. TCRdb reanalysed the 5' RACE reads using MiXCR and keeps one entry per CDR3 protein. The sample carries roughly 230,000 distinct CDR3 sequences, about 10% recorded once. Germline CDR1 LGHDT, CDR2 YNNKEL (reference sequence). V shed 4 bases and J 8 bases; nucleotides not matched to a gene: 5. The CDR3 has 13 residues. The sequence derives from a male donor with ankylosing spondylitis or in good health (not recorded which). Sequencing was carried out using blood, either unsorted or a sorted T cell fraction (not recorded which). The chain employs TRBV3-1 and TRBJ2-1; TRBD1 matches 7 bases. The CDR3 spells CASSLPTGYEQFF. CDR3 DNA sequence: TGTGCCAGCAGCCTACCGACAGGGTATGAGCAGTTCTTC.